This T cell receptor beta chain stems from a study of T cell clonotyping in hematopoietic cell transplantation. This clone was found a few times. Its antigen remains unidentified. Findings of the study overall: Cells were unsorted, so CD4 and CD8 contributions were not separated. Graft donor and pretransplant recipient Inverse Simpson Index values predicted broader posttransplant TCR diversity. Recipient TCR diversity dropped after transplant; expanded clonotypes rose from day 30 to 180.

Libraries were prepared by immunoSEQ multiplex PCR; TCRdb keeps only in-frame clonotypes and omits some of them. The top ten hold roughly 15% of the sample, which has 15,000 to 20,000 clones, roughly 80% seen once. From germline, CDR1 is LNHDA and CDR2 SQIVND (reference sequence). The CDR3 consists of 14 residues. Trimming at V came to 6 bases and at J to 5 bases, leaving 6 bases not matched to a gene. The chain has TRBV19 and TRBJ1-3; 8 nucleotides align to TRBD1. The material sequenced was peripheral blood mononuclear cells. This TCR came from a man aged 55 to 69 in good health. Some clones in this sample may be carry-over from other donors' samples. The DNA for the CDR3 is TGTGCCAGTAGCCTACAGGGGGAGAGAAACACCATATATTTT. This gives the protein CASSLQGERNTIYF. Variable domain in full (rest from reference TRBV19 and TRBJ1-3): DGGITQSPKYLFRKEGQNVTLSCEQNLNHDAMYWYRQDPGQGLRLIYYSQIVNDFQKGDIAEGYSVSREKKESFPLTVTSAQKNPTAFYLCASSLQGERNTIYFGEGSWLTVV.